This T cell receptor beta chain was recovered during a study of T cell repertoires in aging, cancer and after chemotherapy (dated by TCRdb to about 2019). Some background on the complete study: Donors were distributed across six age groups ranging from 30 or younger to 70 or older, with at least three individuals included per group. Several million TCR reads were contained in the full dataset. The study profiled peripheral blood TCR beta repertoires from healthy donors and cancer patients to examine immunoaging and T cell reconstitution after chemotherapy. In the solid tumor group, the paired samples taken before and after chemotherapy came from patients with brain tumors (glioblastoma) who were receiving therapy based on temozolomide. The cohort comprised over 200 cancer patients, approximately 90 with hematological and fewer than 140 with solid cancers, plus 95 healthy donors as a reference group.

Rearranged TRB sequences spanning V, D and J segments were amplified by multiplex touch-down PCR using a mixed TRB-A/B primer pool. Two consecutive PCR reactions with Phusion HS II polymerase added Illumina adapters and sample indices to the amplicons. Amplicons were gel-purified using the NucleoSpin Gel and PCR Clean-up kit and were subsequently checked with Qubit and an Agilent 2100 Bioanalyzer. The libraries were sequenced on an Illumina MiSeq with 600-cycle, single-indexed, paired-end runs. In the paper's pipeline: TRB sequences were processed with MiXCR versions 2.12 and 3.0.5. Each unique CDR3 nucleotide sequence was counted as one clone, and only productive sequences with at least two reads were retained. Repertoire metrics included Shannon diversity, evenness, clonality (one minus evenness), and alpha-parameterized diversity profiles from alpha 0 to 5. The IGoR algorithm was used to compute generation probabilities of clones in paired pre- and post-chemotherapy samples. The public reads were quality trimmed at Q25 with fastp and then assembled into clones with MiXCR by TCRdb, keeping productive beta chains. Entries that share a CDR3 protein sequence are merged under the most common genes and DNA. The V and J calls reflect TCRdb's pipeline rather than the authors' work. Counted in this sample were approximately 2,800 distinct CDR3 sequences; more than 20% of them appeared once. The ten biggest clones cover around 10% of the sample.

Judged by its sample share, this clonotype qualifies as medium-sized (0.01 to 0.1%). Its antigen remains unidentified. Base qualities are not at hand, and no much larger clone is one base apart. Points the paper makes about the study in general: In healthy donors, the decline in TCR diversity with age was mainly due to loss of richness, whereas in cancer patients loss of evenness also played a role. In both cancer cohorts, the median generation probability rose over the chemotherapy interval, which suggests that the repertoire was reconstituted through rebound thymic output. Compared with age-matched healthy donors, untreated patients with either hematological or solid cancers had significantly lower TCR diversity in the blood along with higher clonality. According to the authors, the repertoire data do not permit conclusions about immunological memory after chemotherapy.

TCR beta rearrangements were amplified from genomic DNA isolated from peripheral blood, not from sorted cells or RNA. The receptor was derived from a human donor with a solid tumor. The specimen sequenced was blood.

The bases read TGTGCCACCAGTGGCAGGGAGGATTCTAACTATGGCTACACCTTC. Its protein product is CATSGREDSNYGYTF. The chain is assembled from TRBV24-1 and TRBJ1-2; 5 matching bases give a weak D call of TRBD1. The CDR3 sequence holds 15 residues, the cysteine and phenylalanine included. Just the 45-base CDR3 DNA is kept, in frame starting at base 1. Relative to germline, V is 5 bases shorter and J is 0 bases shorter, with 12 bases between their ends. CDR1 and CDR2 are drawn from the germline V gene: KGHDR, SFDVKD.